The next 13 T cell receptor beta chains were all read from a single sample in a study of T cell changes during pregnancy in multiple sclerosis. The table came from immunoSEQ multiplex PCR; TCRdb's copy has only in-frame clones and leaves some out. In the table there are about 27,000 clones, approximately 92% of which are singletons. The sequenced sample was CD8+ T cells from peripheral blood mononuclear cells, obtained in the second trimester of pregnancy. The source of these receptors is a female donor with multiple sclerosis, enrolled in a pregnancy study.

This chain links TRBV7-3 with TRBJ2-1, with 9 nucleotides matching TRBD2. The germline gives CDR1 SGHTA, CDR2 FQGTGA. Trimming cost V 4 bases and J 6 bases; bases outside gene matches: 7. The CDR3 length is 15 residues. The CDR3: CASSSQVAGANEQFF. In nucleotides, the CDR3 is TGTGCCAGCAGCTCCCAGGTAGCGGGAGCCAATGAGCAGTTCTTC.

V usage is TRBV19 and J usage is TRBJ2-1; 12 nucleotides align to TRBD2. Germline V gene data show CDR1 as LNHDA and CDR2 as SQIVND (reference sequence). V shed 6 bases and J 6 bases; nucleotides not matched to a gene: 3. CDR3 length: 14 residues. This chain's CDR3 is CASRTSGSRNEQFF. In DNA form, the CDR3 reads TGTGCCAGTAGGACTAGCGGGAGTCGCAATGAGCAGTTCTTC. Full variable domain (remainder filled in from reference TRBV19 and TRBJ2-1): DGGITQSPKYLFRKEGQNVTLSCEQNLNHDAMYWYRQDPGQGLRLIYYSQIVNDFQKGDIAEGYSVSREKKESFPLTVTSAQKNPTAFYLCASRTSGSRNEQFFGPGTRLTVL.

This clone was picked up one time. The chain recombines TRBV29-1 with TRBJ2-5; perhaps TRBD2 as D (6 bases). CDR1 and CDR2 (germline): SQVTM, ANQGSEA. The CDR3 is made up of 13 amino acids. Trimming shortened V by 4 bases and J by 2 bases, and 11 bases separated the two germline ends. CDR3 sequence (DNA): TGCAGCGTTGGTTGGGGGGTTCAAGAGACCCAGTACTTC. Protein product: CSVGWGVQETQYF.

V and J are TRBV19 and TRBJ1-2; D not resolved. This CDR3 comprises 14 residues. Trimming left V 5 bases short and J 0 bases short, with 10 bases between. Germline V gives CDR1 LNHDA, CDR2 SQIVND (reference sequence). The CDR3 reads CASSFGLANYGYTF. The CDR3 bases are TGTGCCAGTAGTTTCGGACTTGCTAACTATGGCTACACCTTC.

The chain carries TRBV19 and TRBJ1-1; D is ambiguous. In germline, CDR1 is LNHDA, CDR2 SQIVND (reference sequence). V lost 5 bases, J lost 3 bases, and 4 bases lay in between. The length of the CDR3 is 11 residues. The CDR3 bases are TGTGCCAGTAGTTGGCACACTGAAGCTTTCTTT. Encoded protein: CASSWHTEAFF. The entire variable domain, with the rest obtained from reference TRBV19 and TRBJ1-1, is as follows: DGGITQSPKYLFRKEGQNVTLSCEQNLNHDAMYWYRQDPGQGLRLIYYSQIVNDFQKGDIAEGYSVSREKKESFPLTVTSAQKNPTAFYLCASSWHTEAFFGQGTRLTVV.

This chain uses TRBV12-5 with TRBJ2-5; TRBD2 might be the D (5 bases). The germline V gene has CDR1 LGHNT and CDR2 FRNRAP. The CDR3 is 12 amino acids. With 5 bases removed from V and 5 bases from J, the gap between germline ends came to 9 bases. DNA of the CDR3: TGTGCTAGTGGTCCGGGATCGGAGACCCAGTACTTC. Encoded protein: CASGPGSETQYF.

The V call is TRBV5-4, the J call TRBJ2-7; 15 positions match TRBD2. The CDR3 has 15 residues. Per germline, CDR1 SGHNT and CDR2 YYREEE (reference sequence). V lost 0 bases to trimming and J lost 6 bases; unmatched junction nucleotides: 1. The CDR3 bases are TGTGCCAGCAGCTTGGGGGGACTAGCGGGAGGCGAGCAGTACTTC. It specifies CASSLGGLAGGEQYF.

CDR3 loop: CASSSGQGYGYTF. The CDR3 nucleotides read TGTGCCAGCAGCTCGGGACAGGGCTATGGCTACACCTTC. J is TRBJ1-2 and V is TRBV7-6; the match to TRBD1 covers 9 bases. The CDR3 has 13 amino acids. Germline V lookup: CDR1 SGHVS, CDR2 FNYEAQ. J was trimmed by 4 bases and V by 4 bases; bases with no gene match: 1.

This clone was observed once. The rearrangement joins TRBV4-3 to TRBJ2-1; the match to TRBD2 covers 10 bases. The V gene's germline CDR1 is LGHNA and CDR2 YSLEER. This CDR3 comprises 16 residues. The V segment lost 0 bases and the J segment 2 bases; nucleotides outside the gene matches: 1. CDR3 loop: CASSQDGLAAYNEQFF. Here the CDR3 DNA reads TGCGCCAGCAGCCAAGACGGACTAGCGGCCTACAATGAGCAGTTCTTC.

In its sample, this clone was seen once. The V call is TRBV10-3, the J call TRBJ2-5, with 9 bases aligning to TRBD2. Germline assignment: CDR1 ENHRY and CDR2 SYGVKD. V trimming: 2 bases; J trimming: 0 bases; junction bases outside the gene matches: 10. CDR3 length: 18 amino acids. CDR3 bases: TGTGCCATCAGTGAGCCTTCCGGGACTAGCCAGTACCAAGAGACCCAGTACTTC. Translated: CAISEPSGTSQYQETQYF.

A single count supports this clone. The chain combines TRBV19 with TRBJ2-2; maybe TRBD2 (5 bases). V was shortened by 3 bases and J by 2 bases, with 10 bases between the two germline ends. This CDR3 region has 15 residues. Germline CDR1 reads LNHDA; CDR2 reads SQIVND (reference sequence). The CDR3 spells CASSIEGGNTGELFF. In DNA form, the CDR3 reads TGTGCCAGTAGTATTGAGGGCGGAAACACCGGGGAGCTGTTTTTT. The full variable domain, in which reference TRBV19 and TRBJ2-2 provide the parts outside the CDR3, is DGGITQSPKYLFRKEGQNVTLSCEQNLNHDAMYWYRQDPGQGLRLIYYSQIVNDFQKGDIAEGYSVSREKKESFPLTVTSAQKNPTAFYLCASSIEGGNTGELFFGEGSRLTVL.

This clone has more than one count but fewer than ten. The gene calls are TRBV10-3 and TRBJ1-2; D unclear. Trimming removed 7 bases from V and 4 bases from J, with 19 bases in between. The CDR3 is made up of 15 amino acids. The germline V gene has CDR1 ENHRY and CDR2 SYGVKD. This CDR3 reads CAINGGSGKSYGYTF. Here the CDR3 DNA reads TGTGCCATCAACGGAGGGTCGGGGAAGTCCTATGGCTACACCTTC.

V and J are TRBV28 and TRBJ2-2; 7 nucleotides line up with TRBD1. Losses at the gene ends were 4 bases for V and 2 bases for J; bases not matched to a gene: 1. The CDR3 is made up of 14 amino acids. Per germline, CDR1 MDHEN and CDR2 SYDVKM. CDR3 protein: CASSWDRNTGELFF. In nucleotides, the CDR3 is TGTGCCAGCAGTTGGGACAGAAACACCGGGGAGCTGTTTTTT. The variable domain in full, completed from reference TRBV28 and TRBJ2-2, reads DVKVTQSSRYLVKRTGEKVFLECVQDMDHENMFWYRQDPGLGLRLIYFSYDVKMKEKGDIPEGYSVSREKKERFSLILESASTNQTSMYLCASSWDRNTGELFFGEGSRLTVL.